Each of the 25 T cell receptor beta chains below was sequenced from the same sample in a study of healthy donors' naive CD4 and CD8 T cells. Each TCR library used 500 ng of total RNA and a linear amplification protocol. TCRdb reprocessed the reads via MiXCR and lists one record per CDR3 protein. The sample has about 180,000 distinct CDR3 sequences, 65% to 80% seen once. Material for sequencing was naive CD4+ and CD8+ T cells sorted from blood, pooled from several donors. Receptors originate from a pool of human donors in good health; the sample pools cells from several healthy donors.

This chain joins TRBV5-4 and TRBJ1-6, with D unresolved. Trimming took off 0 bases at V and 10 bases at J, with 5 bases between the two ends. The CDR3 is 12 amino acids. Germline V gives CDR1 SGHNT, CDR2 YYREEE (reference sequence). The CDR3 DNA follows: TGTGCCAGCAGCTTGGTTTCATCACCCCTCCACTTT. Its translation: CASSLVSSPLHF.

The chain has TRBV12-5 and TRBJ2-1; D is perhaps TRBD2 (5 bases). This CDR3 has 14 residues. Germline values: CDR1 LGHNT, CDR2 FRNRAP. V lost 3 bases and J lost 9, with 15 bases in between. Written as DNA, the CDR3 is TGTGCTAGTGGTTTAGGAGCTAGCCTCGGTGAGCAGTTCTTC. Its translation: CASGLGASLGEQFF.

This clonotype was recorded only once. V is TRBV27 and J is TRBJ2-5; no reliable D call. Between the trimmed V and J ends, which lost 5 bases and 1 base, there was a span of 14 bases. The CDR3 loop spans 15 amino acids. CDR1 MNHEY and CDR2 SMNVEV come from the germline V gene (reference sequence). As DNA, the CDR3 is TGTGCCAGCAGTCTCACGGAGAATCCCCAAGAGACCCAGTACTTC. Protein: CASSLTENPQETQYF.

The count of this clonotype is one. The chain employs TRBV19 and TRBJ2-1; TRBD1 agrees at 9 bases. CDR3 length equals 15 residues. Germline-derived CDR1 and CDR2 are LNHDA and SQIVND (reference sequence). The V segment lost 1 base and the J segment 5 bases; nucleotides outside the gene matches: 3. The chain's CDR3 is CASSIGGQGDNEQFF. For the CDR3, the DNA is TGTGCCAGTAGTATAGGGGGACAGGGTGACAATGAGCAGTTCTTC. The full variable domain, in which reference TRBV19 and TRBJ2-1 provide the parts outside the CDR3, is DGGITQSPKYLFRKEGQNVTLSCEQNLNHDAMYWYRQDPGQGLRLIYYSQIVNDFQKGDIAEGYSVSREKKESFPLTVTSAQKNPTAFYLCASSIGGQGDNEQFFGPGTRLTVL.

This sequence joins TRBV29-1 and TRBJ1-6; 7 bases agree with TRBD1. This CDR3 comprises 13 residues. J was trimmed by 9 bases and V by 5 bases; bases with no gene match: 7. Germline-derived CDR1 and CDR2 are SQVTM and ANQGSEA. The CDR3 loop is CSVQQGMGSPLHF. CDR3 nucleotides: TGCAGCGTTCAACAGGGGATGGGTTCACCCCTCCACTTT.

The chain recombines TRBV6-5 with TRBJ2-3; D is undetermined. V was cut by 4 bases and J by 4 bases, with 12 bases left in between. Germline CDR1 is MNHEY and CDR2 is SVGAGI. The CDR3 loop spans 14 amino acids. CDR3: CASSSTLGPDTQYF. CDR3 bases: TGTGCCAGCAGTTCCACGCTAGGTCCAGATACGCAGTATTTT.

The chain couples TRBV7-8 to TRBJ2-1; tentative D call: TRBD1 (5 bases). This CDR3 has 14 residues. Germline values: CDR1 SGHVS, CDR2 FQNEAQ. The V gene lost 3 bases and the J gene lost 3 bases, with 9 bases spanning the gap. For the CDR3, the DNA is TGTGCCAGCAGCTTTATCGACAGCTACAATGAGCAGTTCTTC. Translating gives CASSFIDSYNEQFF. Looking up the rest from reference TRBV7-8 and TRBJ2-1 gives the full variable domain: GAGVSQSPRYKVAKRGQDVALRCDPISGHVSLFWYQQALGQGPEFLTYFQNEAQLDKSGLPSDRFFAERPEGSVSTLKIQRTQQEDSAVYLCASSFIDSYNEQFFGPGTRLTVL.

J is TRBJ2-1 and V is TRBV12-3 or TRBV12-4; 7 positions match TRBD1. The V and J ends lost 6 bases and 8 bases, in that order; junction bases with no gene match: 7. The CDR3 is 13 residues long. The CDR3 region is CASRKTGFDEQFF. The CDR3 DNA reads TGTGCCAGCAGGAAGACAGGGTTCGATGAGCAGTTCTTC.

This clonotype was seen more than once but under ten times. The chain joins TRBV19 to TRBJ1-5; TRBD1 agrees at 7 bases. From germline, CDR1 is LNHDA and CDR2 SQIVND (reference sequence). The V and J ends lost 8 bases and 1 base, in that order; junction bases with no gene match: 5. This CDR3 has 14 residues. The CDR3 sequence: CASSDRSSNQPQHF. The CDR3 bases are TGTGCCAGTTCGGACAGGTCCAGCAATCAGCCCCAGCATTTT.

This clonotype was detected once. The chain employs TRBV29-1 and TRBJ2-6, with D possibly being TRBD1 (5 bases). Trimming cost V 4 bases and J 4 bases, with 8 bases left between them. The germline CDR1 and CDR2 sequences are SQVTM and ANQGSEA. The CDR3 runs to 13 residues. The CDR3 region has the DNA TGCAGCGTTGTGGGGCAAGGGGCCAACGTCCTGACTTTC. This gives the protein CSVVGQGANVLTF.

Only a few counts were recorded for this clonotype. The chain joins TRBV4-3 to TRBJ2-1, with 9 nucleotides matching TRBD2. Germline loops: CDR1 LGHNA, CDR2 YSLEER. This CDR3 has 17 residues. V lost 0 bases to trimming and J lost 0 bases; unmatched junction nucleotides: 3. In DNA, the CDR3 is TGCGCCAGCAGCCAAGACAGCGGGGGGACCTCCTACAATGAGCAGTTCTTC. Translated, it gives CASSQDSGGTSYNEQFF.

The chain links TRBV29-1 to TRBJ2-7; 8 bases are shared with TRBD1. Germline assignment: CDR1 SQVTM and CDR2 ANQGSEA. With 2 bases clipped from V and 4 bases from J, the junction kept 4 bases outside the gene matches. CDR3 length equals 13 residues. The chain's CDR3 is CSVEPQGAYEQYF. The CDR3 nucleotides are TGCAGCGTTGAACCGCAGGGGGCTTACGAGCAGTACTTC.

The CDR3 region is CSVAGRARETQYF. In nucleotides, the CDR3 is TGCAGCGTCGCGGGGAGGGCCCGTGAGACCCAGTACTTC. This chain uses TRBV29-1 with TRBJ2-5; TRBD2 matches 7 bases. The CDR3 covers 13 residues. The germline gives CDR1 SQVTM, CDR2 ANQGSEA. The V and J ends lost 6 bases and 5 bases, in that order; junction bases with no gene match: 9.

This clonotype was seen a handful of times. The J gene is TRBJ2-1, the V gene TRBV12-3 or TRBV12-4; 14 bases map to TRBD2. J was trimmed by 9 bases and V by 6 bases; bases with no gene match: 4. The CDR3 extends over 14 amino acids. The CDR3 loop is CASSPGLAGVEQFF. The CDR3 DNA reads TGTGCCAGCAGCCCGGGACTAGCGGGAGTTGAGCAGTTCTTC.

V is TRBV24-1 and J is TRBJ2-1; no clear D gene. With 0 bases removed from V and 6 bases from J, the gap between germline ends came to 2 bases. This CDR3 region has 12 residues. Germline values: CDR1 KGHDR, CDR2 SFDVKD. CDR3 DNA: TGTGCCACCAGTGATTTGGGCAATGAGCAGTTCTTC. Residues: CATSDLGNEQFF.

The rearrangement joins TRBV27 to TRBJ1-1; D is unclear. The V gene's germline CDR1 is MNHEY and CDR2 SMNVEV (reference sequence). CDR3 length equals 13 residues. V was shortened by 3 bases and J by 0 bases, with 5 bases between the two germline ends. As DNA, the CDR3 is TGTGCCAGCAGTTTTAATATGAACACTGAAGCTTTCTTT. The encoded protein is CASSFNMNTEAFF.

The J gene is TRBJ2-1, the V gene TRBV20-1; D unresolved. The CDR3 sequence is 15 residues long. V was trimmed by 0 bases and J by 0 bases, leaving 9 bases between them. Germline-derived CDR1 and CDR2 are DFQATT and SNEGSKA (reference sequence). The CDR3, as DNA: TGCAGTGCTAGAGATTACGATCGCTCCTACAATGAGCAGTTCTTC. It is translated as CSARDYDRSYNEQFF.

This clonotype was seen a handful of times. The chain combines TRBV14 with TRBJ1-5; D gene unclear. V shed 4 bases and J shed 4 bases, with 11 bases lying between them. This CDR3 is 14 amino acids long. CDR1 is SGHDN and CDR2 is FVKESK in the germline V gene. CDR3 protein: CASSPSSANQPQHF. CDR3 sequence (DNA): TGTGCCAGCAGCCCCTCCAGCGCTAATCAGCCCCAGCATTTT.

This CDR3 is CSARESGINYGYTF. The CDR3 DNA follows: TGCAGTGCTAGAGAGAGCGGAATAAACTATGGCTACACCTTC. The V call is TRBV20-1, the J call TRBJ1-2; D call uncertain. Trimming pared 0 bases from V and 2 bases from J, leaving 10 bases between. Germline values: CDR1 DFQATT, CDR2 SNEGSKA (reference sequence). This CDR3 contains 14 residues.

CDR3 amino acids: CASSHAGLEGDNEQFF. DNA of the CDR3: TGCGCCAGCAGCCACGCGGGACTAGAAGGGGACAATGAGCAGTTCTTC. V is TRBV4-3 and J is TRBJ2-1; 8 bases are a match to TRBD2. Per germline, CDR1 LGHNA and CDR2 YSLEER. This CDR3 region has 16 residues. V was clipped by 3 bases and J by 5 bases; unmatched bases: 9.

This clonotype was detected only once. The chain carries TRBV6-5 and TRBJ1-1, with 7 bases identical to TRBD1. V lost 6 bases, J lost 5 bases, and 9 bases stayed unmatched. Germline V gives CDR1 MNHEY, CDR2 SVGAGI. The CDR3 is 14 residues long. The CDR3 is CASRNDRVRTEAFF. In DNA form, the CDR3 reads TGTGCCAGCAGAAATGACAGGGTTCGGACTGAAGCTTTCTTT.

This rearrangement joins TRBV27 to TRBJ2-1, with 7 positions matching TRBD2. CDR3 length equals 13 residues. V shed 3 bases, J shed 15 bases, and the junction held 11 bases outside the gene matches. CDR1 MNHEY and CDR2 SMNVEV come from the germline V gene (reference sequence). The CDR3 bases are TGTGCCAGCAGTTTTATTCCTGCGGGAGAAATGTTCTTC. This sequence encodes CASSFIPAGEMFF.

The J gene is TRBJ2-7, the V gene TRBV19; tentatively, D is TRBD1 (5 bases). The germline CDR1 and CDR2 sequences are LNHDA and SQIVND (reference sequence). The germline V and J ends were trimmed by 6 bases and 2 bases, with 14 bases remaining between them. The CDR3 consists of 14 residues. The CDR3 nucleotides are TGTGCCAGTAGAGACAGTTCCCCACCCTACGAGCAGTACTTC. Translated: CASRDSSPPYEQYF.

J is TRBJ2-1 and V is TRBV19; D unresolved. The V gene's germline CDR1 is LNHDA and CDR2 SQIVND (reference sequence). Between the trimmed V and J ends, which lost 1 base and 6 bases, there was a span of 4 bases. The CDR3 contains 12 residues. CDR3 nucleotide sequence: TGTGCCAGTAGTATAGTGGGCAATGAGCAGTTCTTC. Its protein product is CASSIVGNEQFF.

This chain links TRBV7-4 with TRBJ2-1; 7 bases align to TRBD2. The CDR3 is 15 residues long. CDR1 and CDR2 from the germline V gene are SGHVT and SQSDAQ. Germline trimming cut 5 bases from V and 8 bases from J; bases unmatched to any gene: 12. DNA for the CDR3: TGTGCCAGCAGCCCGGGACTACGGGTTGGGGATGAGCAGTTCTTC. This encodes CASSPGLRVGDEQFF.